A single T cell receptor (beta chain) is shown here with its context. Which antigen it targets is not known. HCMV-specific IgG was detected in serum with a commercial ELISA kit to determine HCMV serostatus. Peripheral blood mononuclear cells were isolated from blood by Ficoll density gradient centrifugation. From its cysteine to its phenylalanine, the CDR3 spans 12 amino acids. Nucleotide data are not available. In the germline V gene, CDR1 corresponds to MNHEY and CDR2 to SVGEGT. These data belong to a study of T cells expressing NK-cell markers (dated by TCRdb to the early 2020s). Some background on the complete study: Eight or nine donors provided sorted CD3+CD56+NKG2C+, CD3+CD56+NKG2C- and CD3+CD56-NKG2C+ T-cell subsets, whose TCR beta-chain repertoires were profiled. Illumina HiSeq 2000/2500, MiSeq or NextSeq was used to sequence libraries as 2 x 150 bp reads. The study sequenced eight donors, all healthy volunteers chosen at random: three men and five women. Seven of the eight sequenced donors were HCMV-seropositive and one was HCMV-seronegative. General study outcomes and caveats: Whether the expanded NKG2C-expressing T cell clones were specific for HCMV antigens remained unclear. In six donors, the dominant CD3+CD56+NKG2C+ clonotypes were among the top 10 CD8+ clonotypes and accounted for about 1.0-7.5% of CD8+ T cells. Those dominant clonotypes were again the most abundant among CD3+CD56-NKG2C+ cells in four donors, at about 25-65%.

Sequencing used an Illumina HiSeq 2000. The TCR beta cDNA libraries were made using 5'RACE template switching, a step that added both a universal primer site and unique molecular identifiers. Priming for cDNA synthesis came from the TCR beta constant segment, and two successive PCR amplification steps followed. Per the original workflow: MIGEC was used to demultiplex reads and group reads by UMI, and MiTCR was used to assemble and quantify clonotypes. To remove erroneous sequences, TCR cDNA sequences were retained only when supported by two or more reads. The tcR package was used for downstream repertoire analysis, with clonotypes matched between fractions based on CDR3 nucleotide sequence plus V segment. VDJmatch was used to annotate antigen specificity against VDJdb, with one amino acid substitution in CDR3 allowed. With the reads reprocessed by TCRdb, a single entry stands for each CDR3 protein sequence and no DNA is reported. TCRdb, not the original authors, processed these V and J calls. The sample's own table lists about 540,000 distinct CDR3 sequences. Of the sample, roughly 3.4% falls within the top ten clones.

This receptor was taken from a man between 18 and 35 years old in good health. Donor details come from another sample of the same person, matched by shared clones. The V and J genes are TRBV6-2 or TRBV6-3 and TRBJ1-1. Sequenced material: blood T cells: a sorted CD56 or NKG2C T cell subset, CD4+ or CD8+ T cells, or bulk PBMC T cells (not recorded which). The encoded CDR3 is CASSYPGHEAFF.